A single sample is the source of the 20 T cell receptor beta chains below, sequenced in a study of OX40 agonist ivuxolimab in advanced cancers. Method: immunoSEQ multiplex PCR; TCRdb's copy keeps in-frame clones and lacks some. This repertoire shows some 52,000 clones, around four fifths found once; its top ten account for under 15%. The sample in question was CD4+ or CD8+ T cells sorted from blood, obtained in a trial of the OX40 agonist ivuxolimab. These receptors all come from an adult with an advanced solid tumor such as melanoma, head and neck, liver or kidney cancer.

This clone was counted once. J is TRBJ2-1 and V is TRBV18, with D maybe TRBD1 (5 bases). Germline CDR1 is KGHSH and CDR2 is LQKENI. The CDR3 has 13 amino acids. Trimming took off 1 base at V and 7 bases at J, with 8 bases between the two ends. The CDR3 protein is CASSPQGRNEQFF. CDR3 nucleotides: TGTGCCAGCTCACCACAGGGGCGAAATGAGCAGTTCTTC. Full variable domain (remainder filled in from reference TRBV18 and TRBJ2-1): NAGVMQNPRHLVRRRGQEARLRCSPMKGHSHVYWYRQLPEEGLKFMVYLQKENIIDESGMPKERFSAEFPKEGPSILRIQQVVRGDSAAYFCASSPQGRNEQFFGPGTRLTVL.

V and J are TRBV27 and TRBJ2-1, with a weak D call TRBD1 (6 bases). The CDR3 is 12 amino acids. Trimming took 4 bases from V and 8 from J, leaving 9 bases between them. Germline V gene lookup returns CDR1 MNHEY and CDR2 SMNVEV (reference sequence). In DNA form, the CDR3 reads TGTGCCAGCAGTTCCAGGGGTCATGAGCAGTTCTTC. Amino acid sequence: CASSSRGHEQFF.

In regard to this clone: One junction end disagrees with the germline gene, perhaps due to a read error. The chain recombines TRBV19 with TRBJ1-1, with D unresolved. The germline V gene encodes CDR1 LNHDA and CDR2 SQIVND (reference sequence). This CDR3 contains 13 residues. CDR3 in amino acids: CASSTLPNTEAFF. The CDR3 DNA reads TGTGCCAGCAGTACCCTCCCGAACACTGAAGCTTTCTTT.

The CDR3, as DNA: TGCGCCAGCAGCTTGGCCGATGGGGGGTATGGCTACACCTTC. Amino acids: CASSLADGGYGYTF. The chain employs TRBV5-1 and TRBJ1-2; TRBD1 might be the D (5 bases). Germline V gives CDR1 SGHRS, CDR2 YFSETQ. V was trimmed by 0 bases and J by 5 bases, leaving 11 bases between them. This CDR3 comprises 14 residues.

V gene TRBV11-2 combines with J gene TRBJ2-7, with TRBD2 matching over 9 bases. CDR1 and CDR2 (germline): SGHAT, FQNNGV. The CDR3 covers 17 residues. With 1 base clipped from V and 6 bases from J, the junction kept 13 bases outside the gene matches. CDR3 DNA: TGTGCCAGCAGCTTAGGACCGACGGGCGGGAGGGCCTCCGAGCAGTACTTC. Translating it yields CASSLGPTGGRASEQYF.

The count of this clone is one. The chain carries TRBV9 and TRBJ2-2; 9 bases match TRBD1. Germline V CDR1 and CDR2: SGDLS, YYNGEE. The CDR3 is 14 residues long. V was pared by 6 bases and J by 4 bases, with 4 bases of the junction left unmatched. The CDR3 region is CASTGQGSTGELFF. The CDR3 region has the DNA TGTGCCAGCACCGGACAGGGGAGCACCGGGGAGCTGTTTTTT.

This clone was detected only once. The chain links TRBV29-1 to TRBJ2-7; the match to TRBD1 covers 12 bases. This CDR3 contains 15 residues. Germline V lookup: CDR1 SQVTM, CDR2 ANQGSEA. J was trimmed by 2 bases and V by 6 bases; bases with no gene match: 8. CDR3 in amino acids: CSVVRDRGRPYEQYF. DNA of the CDR3: TGCAGCGTAGTCAGGGACAGGGGGCGACCCTACGAGCAGTACTTC.

This clone occurred a few times. This rearrangement joins TRBV5-8 to TRBJ2-7, with 7 bases that match TRBD1. CDR1 is SGHTS, CDR2 YDEGEE, per germline. The junction had 7 bases not matched to a gene; V was cut back by 6 bases and J by 4 bases. The length of the CDR3 is 13 residues. CDR3 loop: CASNPGQTYEQYV. CDR3 in DNA: TGTGCCAGCAACCCGGGACAGACTTACGAGCAGTACGTC.

The V and J genes are TRBV11-2 and TRBJ2-7; D is unclear. The V gene's germline CDR1 is SGHAT and CDR2 FQNNGV. The CDR3 length is 15 residues. The germline V and J ends were trimmed by 2 bases and 0 bases, with 11 bases remaining between them. The CDR3 region is CASSLSSGNSYEQYF. The CDR3 bases are TGTGCCAGCAGCTTATCATCTGGGAACTCCTACGAGCAGTACTTC.

The rearrangement joins TRBV28 to TRBJ1-1; D is unclear. CDR3 length: 13 residues. Trimming stripped 3 bases from V and 1 base from J, with 6 bases between. CDR1 and CDR2 from the germline V gene are MDHEN and SYDVKM. The CDR3 region has the DNA TGTGCCAGCAGTTTTGGGGAGAACACTGAAGCTTTCTTT. This encodes CASSFGENTEAFF. Full variable domain (outside the CDR3, taken from reference TRBV28 and TRBJ1-1): DVKVTQSSRYLVKRTGEKVFLECVQDMDHENMFWYRQDPGLGLRLIYFSYDVKMKEKGDIPEGYSVSREKKERFSLILESASTNQTSMYLCASSFGENTEAFFGQGTRLTVV.

With respect to this clone: Other DNA sequences of this sample code for an identical CDR3. J is TRBJ2-1 and V is TRBV7-2; maybe TRBD1 (6 bases). V was pared by 0 bases and J by 6 bases, with 6 bases between. There are 13 residues in the CDR3. Germline loops: CDR1 SGHTA, CDR2 FQGNSA. Here the CDR3 DNA reads TGTGCCAGCAGCTTAGCAGGGGGCAATGAGCAGTTCTTC. Translated: CASSLAGGNEQFF.

The chain links TRBV19 to TRBJ1-1; D possibly corresponds to TRBD1 (5 bases). This CDR3 region has 12 residues. The ends were cut back, 5 bases at V and 8 bases at J, with 12 bases in the middle. Germline-derived CDR1 and CDR2 are LNHDA and SQIVND (reference sequence). The CDR3 DNA sequence: TGTGCCAGTAGTCCTCAGGAGGGGGAAGCTTTCTTT. Protein sequence: CASSPQEGEAFF. Based on the CDR3 plus reference TRBV19 and TRBJ1-1, the full variable domain is DGGITQSPKYLFRKEGQNVTLSCEQNLNHDAMYWYRQDPGQGLRLIYYSQIVNDFQKGDIAEGYSVSREKKESFPLTVTSAQKNPTAFYLCASSPQEGEAFFGQGTRLTVV.

The chain employs TRBV9 and TRBJ2-3; D unresolved. CDR3 length: 13 amino acids. Per germline, CDR1 SGDLS and CDR2 YYNGEE. Trimming pared 3 bases from V and 0 bases from J, leaving 5 bases between. The CDR3 DNA reads TGTGCCAGCAGCGGGGGAAGCACAGATACGCAGTATTTT. Its protein is CASSGGSTDTQYF.

This CDR3 reads CASSLAGGAYTGELFF. Here the CDR3 DNA reads TGTGCCAGCAGCTTAGCGGGGGGCGCTTACACCGGGGAGCTGTTTTTT. The V and J genes are TRBV7-9 and TRBJ2-2; D could derive from TRBD1 or TRBD2 (6 bases each). The CDR3 runs 16 residues. The V and J ends lost 0 bases and 3 bases respectively, with 11 bases between them. CDR1 and CDR2 (germline): SEHNR, FQNEAQ (reference sequence).

CDR3 nucleotide sequence: TGTGCCAGCAGTGAAGAATACTCTAATGAAAAACTGTTTTTT. Its translation: CASSEEYSNEKLFF. The gene calls are TRBV2 and TRBJ1-4; D is unclear. Per the germline V gene, CDR1 is SNHLY and CDR2 is FYNNEI. V was cut by 1 base and J by 3 bases, with 6 bases left in between. CDR3 size: 14 residues. Combining the CDR3 with reference TRBV2 and TRBJ1-4 gives the whole variable domain EPEVTQTPSHQVTQMGQEVILRCVPISNHLYFYWYRQILGQKVEFLVSFYNNEISEKSEIFDDQFSVERPDGSNFTLKIRSTKLEDSAMYFCASSEEYSNEKLFFGSGTQLSVL.

The chain uses TRBV6-1 and TRBJ2-7, with 11 bases identical to TRBD2. Germline V gene sequence: CDR1 MNHNS, CDR2 SASEGT. The junction had 7 bases not matched to a gene; V was cut back by 3 bases and J by 0 bases. The CDR3 runs 17 residues. CDR3 DNA sequence: TGTGCCAGCAGTGATTGGCTAGCGGGAGGACTCTCCTACGAGCAGTACTTC. Translated, it gives CASSDWLAGGLSYEQYF.

The rearrangement joins TRBV5-6 to TRBJ1-5; no reliable D call. Germline V gene data show CDR1 as SGHDT and CDR2 as YYEEEE. The CDR3 consists of 13 residues. V was cut by 2 bases and J by 2 bases, with 5 bases left in between. CDR3 bases: TGTGCCAGCAGCTTTTTTGGCAATCAGCCCCAGCATTTT. As protein: CASSFFGNQPQHF.

The chain is built from TRBV5-6 and TRBJ2-3; the D is unclear. The CDR3 runs 12 residues. V was trimmed by 6 bases and J by 6 bases, leaving 11 bases between them. Germline V CDR1 and CDR2: SGHDT, YYEEEE. Written as DNA, the CDR3 is TGTGCCAGCATGGCCTGGCCCGATACGCAGTATTTT. This codes for CASMAWPDTQYF.

The chain joins TRBV7-9 to TRBJ1-6; 8 nucleotides match TRBD1. This CDR3 comprises 14 residues. V gave up 5 bases and J gave up 9 bases; unmatched junction bases: 6. Germline V gene sequence: CDR1 SEHNR, CDR2 FQNEAQ (reference sequence). The CDR3 DNA sequence: TGTGCCAGCAGCCCGGGACAGGTCCCTTCACCCCTCCACTTT. This gives the protein CASSPGQVPSPLHF.

The rearrangement uses TRBV7-9 and TRBJ1-1; no clear D. This CDR3 contains 15 residues. Trimming took 0 bases from V and 1 from J, leaving 9 bases between them. Germline V CDR1 and CDR2: SEHNR, FQNEAQ (reference sequence). The CDR3 DNA sequence: TGTGCCAGCAGCTTAGCCCAGGCCGCGAACACTGAAGCTTTCTTT. This encodes CASSLAQAANTEAFF.